This T cell receptor (beta chain) appears in the sequencing data of a study of T cells in Graves' hyperthyroidism and ophthalmopathy. Germline values: CDR1 DFQATT, CDR2 SNEGSKA (reference sequence). The CDR3 sequence is 13 residues long. V was shortened by 1 base and J by 6 bases, with 9 bases between the two germline ends. Amplified TCR beta CDR3 regions derived from RNA transcripts. A first-round RT-PCR of the TCR CDR3 used the HTBI primer set. MiXCR was run by TCRdb on the multiplex PCR reads, yielding one entry per CDR3 protein. The repertoire has under 750,000 distinct CDR3 sequences, around a sixth of them found once; the top ten carry over 15%. This clonotype was detected only a few times. Exclusions: uncontrolled infection, other autoimmune disease, pregnancy, lactation. Every diagnosis used clinical symptoms, serum thyroxine and TRAb, thyroid ultrasound and orbital computed tomography. Blood was obtained at the first hyperthyroidism diagnosis, which preceded any ophthalmopathy symptoms.

The receptor's source is a woman aged 50 to 60 with Graves' hyperthyroidism that later progressed to Graves' ophthalmopathy. The sequenced sample consisted of blood. The V gene is TRBV20-1, the J gene TRBJ2-2; perhaps TRBD1 as D (5 bases). As DNA, the CDR3 is TGCAGTGCTAGAGGGACATACGCCGGGGAGCTGTTTTTT. Residues: CSARGTYAGELFF.